This T cell receptor beta chain is drawn from a study of PD-L1 blockade in urothelial cancer. Looked up from germline, CDR1 is SGHRS and CDR2 is YFSETQ. This CDR3 region has 14 residues. With 0 bases removed from V and 1 base from J, the gap between germline ends came to 7 bases. Profiled with immunoSEQ multiplex PCR; TCRdb holds only in-frame clones, not every one. Of approximately 71,000 clones in the sample, roughly nine tenths were seen once. The sequencing used PBMCs, collected around atezolizumab (anti-PD-L1) treatment. This chain uses TRBV5-1 with TRBJ1-1, with unresolved D. The clonotype originates from a man between 60 and 75 years old with urothelial cancer. CDR3 in amino acids: CASSLEFKNTEAFF. The CDR3 DNA reads as TGCGCCAGCAGCTTGGAATTTAAGAACACTGAAGCTTTCTTT.